This TCR beta chain was observed in a study of blood T cell repertoires in COVID-19 (dated by TCRdb to 2020 to 2021). Describing the broader study: Samples from collaborators originated in the United States, Italy and Spain and spanned both the acute and convalescent phases of COVID-19. The material from the prospective study consisted of cDNA or gDNA derived from T cells, B-cell-depleted T cells, or PBMCs. The dataset comprised deeply sampled blood TCRbeta repertoires from subjects exposed to, actively infected with, or recovered from COVID-19. The repertoires were released in a freely available public database intended as a resource for research on the immune response to SARS-CoV-2. The samples were drawn from the first 160 participants of the ongoing ImmuneRACE study and from some 1,300 subjects provided by 6 global collaborators. Sample metadata almost always included a de-identified subject ID, COVID-19 status, age in years and sex. HLA class I and class II types, where available, came from metadata supplied by the sample provider rather than from assay-based typing. Study-wide findings and limitations: The amount of clinical and demographic metadata varied by source and participant and was provided uncurated.

In Seattle, one collaborating source enrolled patients while the infection was active and tracked those patients longitudinally over the course of disease. The collaborating institutions used their own protocols to collect whole blood in K2EDTA tubes. For TCRbeta analysis, collaborators shipped samples in one of three forms: frozen whole blood, isolated PBMCs, or DNA extracted from either of those sample types. Remarks on this clone: No antigen is known for it. Base qualities are not provided; no much larger clone lies one nucleotide away.

CDR1 KGHDR and CDR2 SFDVKD were looked up in the germline V gene. CDR3 length: 13 amino acids, cysteine to phenylalanine. Only CDR3 DNA remains: 39 bases, in frame from the first base. V drops 7 bases and J drops 4 bases, leaving 9 bases in between. TCRbeta CDR3 regions were amplified from genomic DNA using the immunoSEQ Assay, a bias-controlled multiplex PCR. Processing in the source paper ran as follows. Nucleated cell counts per sample were estimated from amplification of reference gene primers within the assay. To quantify the absolute abundance of each unique TCRbeta CDR3 rearrangement, sequence reads were collapsed and filtered. For each sample, productive Simpson clonality was calculated by taking the square root of Simpson's diversity index across productive rearrangements. Drawn from immuneACCESS, this table holds only the in-frame rearrangements with V and J called that TCRdb kept. Clones are partly lost; checked studies trace under half to an unresolved V gene and leave the rest unexplained. The DNA gave D and trimming, while V, J and clone size come from that table. Present in this sample are some 180,000 clones, more than 70% of which were seen just once. The ten largest clones take up over 15% of the sample.

The rearrangement joined TRBV24-1 to TRBJ2-2; the D gene remains uncertain. This receptor was obtained from a man aged 45-65 years with COVID-19, enrolled during active disease. The sample consisted of peripheral blood. The DNA reads as follows: TGTGCCACCAGCCGACACGGCACCGGGGAGCTGTTTTTT. Its protein product is CATSRHGTGELFF.